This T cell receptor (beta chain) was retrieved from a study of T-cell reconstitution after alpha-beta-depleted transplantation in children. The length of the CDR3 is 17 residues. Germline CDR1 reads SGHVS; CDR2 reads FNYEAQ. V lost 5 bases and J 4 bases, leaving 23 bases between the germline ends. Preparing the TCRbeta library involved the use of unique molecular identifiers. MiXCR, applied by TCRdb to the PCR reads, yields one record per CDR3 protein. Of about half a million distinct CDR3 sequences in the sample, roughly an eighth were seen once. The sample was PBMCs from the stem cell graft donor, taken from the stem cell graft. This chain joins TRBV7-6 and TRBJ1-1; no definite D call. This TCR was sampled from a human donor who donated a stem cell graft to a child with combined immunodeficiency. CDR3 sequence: CASSLQVRGKGGTEAFF. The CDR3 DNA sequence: TGTGCCAGCAGCCTTCAGGTACGCGGTAAGGGAGGCACTGAAGCTTTCTTT. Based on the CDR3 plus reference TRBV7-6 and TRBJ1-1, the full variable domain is GAGVSQSPRYKVTKRGQDVALRCDPISGHVSLYWYRQALGQGPEFLTYFNYEAQQDKSGLPNDRFSAERPEGSISTLTIQRTEQRDSAMYRCASSLQVRGKGGTEAFFGQGTRLTVV.